One sample yielded the 24 T cell receptor beta chains listed below, sequenced in a study of CD8+CD57+ T cells in acquired aplastic anemia. The TCR beta profiling, which covered VDJ combination and CDR3 sequence, was carried out using genomic DNA as the template. TCRdb used MiXCR to reprocess the reads, holding one entry per CDR3 protein. Counted here are approximately 470,000 distinct CDR3 sequences, more than 25% occurring once; the ten biggest clones make up about 0.8%. Whoever was chosen for sequencing had shown CD8+CD57+ cell expansion by flow cytometry. The specimen sequenced was sorted CD4+, CD8+, or CD8+CD57+ T cells (not recorded which) from PBMCs. These receptors were collected from a human donor with aplastic anemia.

In regard to this clonotype: Given a much more abundant clone one base away, this may be a read error. The chain recombines TRBV20-1 with TRBJ2-7, with 7 bases that match TRBD1. This CDR3 contains 12 residues. The germline gives CDR1 DFQATT, CDR2 SNEGSKA (reference sequence). V was pared by 5 bases and J by 4 bases, with 5 bases of the junction left unmatched. The CDR3 sequence: CSAEDRVYEQYF. CDR3 DNA: TGCAGTGCTGAAGACAGGGTGTACGAGCAGTACTTC.

This clonotype was counted many times. The V and J genes are TRBV20-1 and TRBJ1-2, with D perhaps TRBD1 (5 bases). The CDR3 contains 13 residues. In germline, CDR1 is DFQATT, CDR2 SNEGSKA (reference sequence). V gave up 0 bases and J gave up 5 bases, with 10 bases separating them. Here the CDR3 reads CSAREGPNYGYTF. For the CDR3, the DNA is TGCAGTGCTAGAGAGGGACCCAATTATGGCTACACCTTC.

The V call is TRBV19, the J call TRBJ1-6; perhaps TRBD1 as D (5 bases). CDR1 and CDR2 from the germline V gene are LNHDA and SQIVND (reference sequence). Trimming took off 3 bases at V and 7 bases at J, with 13 bases between the two ends. The CDR3 covers 15 residues. In nucleotides, the CDR3 is TGTGCCAGTAGTATCCTGGGACTGACAAATTCACCCCTCCACTTT. Protein sequence: CASSILGLTNSPLHF.

J is TRBJ1-2 and V is TRBV3-1, with D possibly TRBD1 on 5 matching bases. This CDR3 has 13 amino acids. V was shortened by 5 bases and J by 8 bases, with 15 bases between the two germline ends. Germline V gene sequence: CDR1 LGHDT, CDR2 YNNKEL (reference sequence). CDR3 DNA: TGTGCCAGCAGCACTCGGGGGAGCCTGGGCTACACCTTC. As protein: CASSTRGSLGYTF.

The CDR3 here is CASSHLFKGAPGTEAFF. The CDR3 DNA reads as TGCGCCAGCAGCCACCTATTTAAGGGGGCGCCGGGGACTGAAGCTTTCTTT. This rearrangement joins TRBV4-1 to TRBJ1-1, with 7 bases identical to TRBD1. Germline V gene lookup returns CDR1 MGHRA and CDR2 YSYEKL. The junction had 15 bases not matched to a gene; V was cut back by 3 bases and J by 5 bases. The CDR3 extends over 17 amino acids.

J is TRBJ2-7 and V is TRBV24-1, with no clear D. Trimming stripped 5 bases from V and 2 bases from J, with 9 bases between. The CDR3 has 13 residues. Germline CDR1 and CDR2: KGHDR and SFDVKD. CDR3 loop: CATSGEAPYEQYF. CDR3 DNA: TGTGCCACCAGTGGAGAGGCGCCCTACGAGCAGTACTTC.

V usage is TRBV20-1 and J usage is TRBJ2-4, with unresolved D. The V end was cut by 4 bases, the J end by 10 bases, with 14 bases between. The CDR3 is made up of 12 amino acids. The germline gives CDR1 DFQATT, CDR2 SNEGSKA (reference sequence). In DNA form, the CDR3 reads TGCAGTGCTACCGACTCGCGGATGATTCAGTACTTC. Translation gives CSATDSRMIQYF.

This chain uses TRBV3-1 with TRBJ2-5; TRBD1 is a possible D gene (7 bases). V lost 4 bases, J lost 1 base, and 19 bases lay in between. Germline V gene sequence: CDR1 LGHDT, CDR2 YNNKEL (reference sequence). The CDR3 loop spans 17 amino acids. The CDR3 sequence is CASSPIDRAGGQETQYF. The CDR3 DNA reads as TGTGCCAGCAGCCCCATCGACAGGGCCGGGGGCCAAGAGACCCAGTACTTC.

This clonotype occurred many times. V and J are TRBV12-3 or TRBV12-4 and TRBJ1-2; D not resolved. V lost 6 bases, J lost 0 bases, and 8 bases lay in between. CDR3 length: 13 amino acids. The CDR3 sequence: CASRSGANYGYTF. DNA for the CDR3: TGTGCCAGCAGGTCCGGAGCTAACTATGGCTACACCTTC.

This clonotype was picked up many times. The chain uses TRBV6-1 and TRBJ1-1; D gene unclear. The CDR3 contains 14 residues. Germline V lookup: CDR1 MNHNS, CDR2 SASEGT. The V end was cut by 4 bases, the J end by 0 bases, with 9 bases between. The CDR3 DNA is TGTGCCAGCAGTGTTGGCCCGGTGAACACTGAAGCTTTCTTT. It specifies CASSVGPVNTEAFF.

The chain recombines TRBV19 with TRBJ1-2, with 12 bases matching TRBD1. The CDR3 contains 13 residues. Germline V gene data show CDR1 as LNHDA and CDR2 as SQIVND (reference sequence). V gave up 9 bases and J gave up 6 bases; unmatched junction bases: 5. The CDR3 sequence is CARQWDRGHGYTF. DNA for the CDR3: TGTGCCAGGCAGTGGGACAGGGGGCATGGCTACACCTTC.

This clonotype came up a few times. V and J are TRBV12-3 or TRBV12-4 and TRBJ1-6; TRBD1 matches at 9 bases. The length of the CDR3 is 15 residues. V lost 6 bases and J lost 8; bases outside the gene matches: 8. CDR3 protein: CASSPPGTGYSPLHF. The CDR3 DNA reads TGTGCCAGCAGCCCCCCCGGGACAGGGTATTCACCCCTCCACTTT.

This chain uses TRBV6-4 with TRBJ1-6; D ambiguous. The V and J ends lost 5 bases and 11 bases respectively, with 16 bases between them. CDR3 length equals 14 residues. Germline V gene sequence: CDR1 MRHNA, CDR2 SNTAGT. For the CDR3, the DNA is TGTGCCAGCAGTCTCGAGCCAGGAAATCCACCCCTCCACTTT. It codes for CASSLEPGNPPLHF.

Note on this clonotype: A read error is possible here, since a much larger clone lies one base away. This sequence joins TRBV20-1 and TRBJ2-5; TRBD2 agrees at 8 bases. CDR3 length: 15 amino acids. Germline lookup yields CDR1 DFQATT and CDR2 SNEGSKA (reference sequence). In nucleotides, the CDR3 is TGCAGCTATCGAGGGGGTAGCGGGATGAAAGGGACCCAGTACTTC. It yields the protein CSYRGGSGMKGTQYF.

This clonotype was recorded at least ten times. In DNA, the CDR3 is TGTGCCAGTAGCCAAAACACAGGAGCTGGAAACACCATATATTTT. It codes for CASSQNTGAGNTIYF. The chain has TRBV19 and TRBJ1-3, with D perhaps matching TRBD1 (5 bases). Germline assignment: CDR1 LNHDA and CDR2 SQIVND (reference sequence). V was shortened by 6 bases and J by 2 bases, with 14 bases between the two germline ends. This CDR3 comprises 15 residues.

This clonotype has at least ten counts. The rearrangement joins TRBV19 to TRBJ1-5; tentatively, D is TRBD1 (5 bases). V lost 3 bases, J lost 0 bases, and 9 bases lay in between. The CDR3 runs to 15 residues. Per germline, CDR1 LNHDA and CDR2 SQIVND (reference sequence). CDR3 DNA: TGTGCCAGTAGTATTACAGGCTATAGCAATCAGCCCCAGCATTTT. Its translation is CASSITGYSNQPQHF.

On this clonotype: This clone may be a read error of a much larger clone one base away. The CDR3 carries no conserved terminal phenylalanine or tryptophan, so it likely arises from a read error. In DNA, the CDR3 is TGCAGTGCCAGCTCCTATAATTCACCCCTCCACTCT. Residues: CSASSYNSPLHS. This chain links TRBV20-1 with TRBJ1-6; D remains unclear. This CDR3 has 12 residues. The V end was cut by 6 bases, the J end by 0 bases, with 3 bases between. Germline values: CDR1 DFQATT, CDR2 SNEGSKA (reference sequence).

The genes are TRBV11-3 and TRBJ2-3; 8 bases fit TRBD2. The V gene end was trimmed by 5 bases and the J gene end by 5 bases; junction bases not matched to a gene: 6. CDR1 SGHNT and CDR2 YENEEA come from the germline V gene. The CDR3 is made up of 14 amino acids. The CDR3 region is CASSPGGGLDTQYF. The CDR3 DNA follows: TGTGCCAGCAGCCCGGGAGGGGGGTTAGATACGCAGTATTTT.

Notes on this clonotype: A much larger clone differs from this one at a single base, so this may be a read error. The chain employs TRBV7-2 and TRBJ2-3, with 9 bases identical to TRBD2. From germline, CDR1 is SGHTA and CDR2 FQGNSA. The CDR3 is made up of 15 amino acids. The CDR3 nucleotides are TGTGCCAGCAGCTTAGCTAGCGGGAGCTCTGATACGCAGTGTTTT. It is translated as CASSLASGSSDTQCF.

J is TRBJ2-2 and V is TRBV2, with TRBD1 matching over 11 bases. Germline loops: CDR1 SNHLY, CDR2 FYNNEI. The CDR3 is made up of 15 amino acids. J gave up 4 bases and V 8 bases, and 6 bases lay outside the gene matches. CDR3 bases: TGTGCCAGCGGCGGGACAGGGGGAGGCACCGGGGAGCTGTTTTTT. Its protein is CASGGTGGGTGELFF.

In its sample, this clonotype was seen many times. This sequence joins TRBV9 and TRBJ1-2; D might be TRBD1 (5 bases). Germline CDR1 SGDLS, CDR2 YYNGEE. The CDR3 consists of 14 residues. V was trimmed by 0 bases and J by 3 bases, leaving 9 bases between them. CDR3 coding DNA: TGTGCCAGCAGCGTAGAGGGGTTCGACTATGGCTACACCTTC. Its protein is CASSVEGFDYGYTF.

V usage is TRBV11-1 and J usage is TRBJ2-1; TRBD1 matches at 7 bases. The V segment lost 5 bases and the J segment 6 bases; nucleotides outside the gene matches: 7. Germline CDR1 and CDR2: SGHAT and FQDESV (reference sequence). The CDR3 runs to 14 residues. CDR3 in DNA: TGTGCCAGCAGCCTTACAGGGGATCTCAATGAGCAGTTCTTC. It specifies CASSLTGDLNEQFF.

This clonotype was counted a few times. This chain joins TRBV7-6 and TRBJ2-5; D is undetermined. This CDR3 spans 11 amino acids. Trimming removed 8 bases at V and 5 bases at J, with 9 bases between. The germline V gene encodes CDR1 SGHVS and CDR2 FNYEAQ. CDR3: CASGPSETQYF. The CDR3 DNA reads TGTGCCAGCGGCCCATCCGAGACCCAGTACTTC.

The V gene is TRBV4-3, the J gene TRBJ1-1, with a weak D call TRBD1 (5 bases). This CDR3 comprises 16 residues. Trimming cost V 0 bases and J 3 bases, with 14 bases left between them. The V gene's germline CDR1 is LGHNA and CDR2 YSLEER. The CDR3 region has the DNA TGCGCCAGCAGCCAAGATGGAGGGGCGATGGACACTGAAGCTTTCTTT. Translating gives CASSQDGGAMDTEAFF.